The source of this T cell receptor beta chain is a study of cytomegalovirus exposure and HLA in healthy donors. Study conclusions and caveats: Most TCR sequences were seen very rarely across donors, but some public TCRs occurred in many.

About this clone itself: No antigen is known for it.

The CDR3 spans 15 residues. Trimming cost V 4 bases and J 2 bases, with 15 bases left between them. Germline V gene data show CDR1 as MNHNY and CDR2 as SVGAGI (reference sequence). Donors came from a validation cohort of 95 to 150 subjects, distinct from the first 666-subject cohort. Method: immunoSEQ multiplex PCR; TCRdb's copy keeps in-frame clones and lacks some. The sample has about 150,000 clones, about 89% seen once; the top ten hold around 3.4%. Material: PBMCs. The rearrangement uses TRBV6-6 and TRBJ2-7; TRBD2 is a possible D gene (5 bases). The sequence derives from a woman aged 18-29 years in good health and CMV-seropositive. CDR3 in DNA: TGTGCCAGCAGTTCATACGGCGGGTGGACCTACGAGCAGTACTTC. Translating gives CASSSYGGWTYEQYF.